This T cell receptor (beta chain) was sequenced in a study of OX40 agonist ivuxolimab in advanced cancers. For this clone: Antigen specificity is unknown.

The data were produced by immunoSEQ multiplex PCR, yet TCRdb's version contains in-frame clones alone and is incomplete. The table records 70,000 to 95,000 clones, around nine tenths of them present only once. Study conclusions and caveats: Among the nonresponders, some also had low normalized T-cell clonal expansion.

Baseline, cycle 4 day 1, and cycle 7 day 1 were the blood sampling points. The input for sequencing was CD4+ or CD8+ T cells sorted from blood, taken in a trial of the OX40 agonist ivuxolimab. The source is an adult with an advanced solid tumor such as melanoma, head and neck, liver or kidney cancer.

This CDR3 is CASSFPGFDEQYF. The CDR3 nucleotides are TGTGCCAGCAGTTTCCCGGGATTCGACGAGCAGTACTTC. The chain carries TRBV28 and TRBJ2-7; tentative D call: TRBD2 (5 bases). The CDR3 covers 13 residues. Deletions cut 3 bases from V and 5 bases from J, with 11 bases between. Germline V gene data show CDR1 as MDHEN and CDR2 as SYDVKM.